This T cell receptor (beta chain) was sequenced in a study of T cell repertoires in cytomegalovirus infection. One entry per CDR3 protein results from TCRdb running MiXCR on the reads. The sample holds about half a million distinct CDR3 sequences, about 33% seen once. A remark on this clonotype: Its target is not known.

Per the germline V gene, CDR1 is DFQATT and CDR2 is SNEGSKA (reference sequence). This CDR3 region has 14 residues. Trimming took 6 bases from V and 4 from J; bases not matched to a gene: 9. The specimen comprised cultured PBMCs, sampled from culture after CMV antigen stimulation. The chain employs TRBV20-1 and TRBJ2-7; the match to TRBD2 covers 10 bases. The sequence was collected from a human donor in good health (CMV status not recorded). Some clones in this sample may be carry-over from other donors' samples. CDR3 sequence (DNA): TGCAGTGCCACCGAAGCGGGAGGGGTTTACGAGCAGTACTTC. Encoded protein: CSATEAGGVYEQYF.